This TCR beta chain was sequenced during a study of blood T cells in healthy people across ages. The study, taken as a whole, reports: The study found more naive CD4+ cells and higher diversity in long-lived than aged donors. The unknown donor CMV status may have confounded expanded clonotype changes. A roughly linear age-dependent decrease characterized TCR beta diversity per million T cells.

Roughly 10 milliliters was the volume of peripheral blood drawn from each donor. Using a J-beta primer mix together with a sample-barcoded 5' primer, a second PCR was run for 7 to 11 cycles. From the 5' RACE reads, TCRdb called clonotypes with MiXCR, one entry per CDR3 protein. The sample carries a few hundred thousand distinct CDR3 sequences, roughly half recorded once. This clonotype showed up many times. Its matching antigen is unknown. Germline V gene lookup returns CDR1 SQVTM and CDR2 ANQGSEA. This CDR3 is 14 amino acids long. The V gene lost 6 bases and the J gene lost 1 base, with 12 bases spanning the gap.

The receptor was isolated from a man aged 55 to 70 in good health. The chain carries TRBV29-1 and TRBJ1-4; D possibly corresponds to TRBD1 (5 bases). The sample taken for sequencing was blood. CDR3 coding DNA: TGCAGCGTAGACGTCGGGGGAACTAATGAAAAACTGTTTTTT. It encodes CSVDVGGTNEKLFF.